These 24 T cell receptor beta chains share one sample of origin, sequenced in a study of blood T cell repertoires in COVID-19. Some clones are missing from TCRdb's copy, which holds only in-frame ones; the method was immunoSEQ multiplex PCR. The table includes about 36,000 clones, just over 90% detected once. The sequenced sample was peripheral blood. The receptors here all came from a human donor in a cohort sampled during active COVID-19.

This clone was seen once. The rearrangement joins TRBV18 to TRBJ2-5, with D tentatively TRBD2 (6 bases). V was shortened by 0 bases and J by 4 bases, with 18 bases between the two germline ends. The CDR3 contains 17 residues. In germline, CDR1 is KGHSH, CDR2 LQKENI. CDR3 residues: CASSPPYSGRDSETQYF. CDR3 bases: TGTGCCAGCTCACCACCTTACTCCGGGCGGGACTCAGAGACCCAGTACTTC.

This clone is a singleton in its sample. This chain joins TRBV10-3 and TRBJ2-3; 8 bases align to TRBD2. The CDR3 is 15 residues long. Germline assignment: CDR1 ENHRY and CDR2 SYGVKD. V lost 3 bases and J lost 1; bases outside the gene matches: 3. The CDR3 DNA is TGTGCCATCAGTGACGGGAGGGGACGCACAGATACGCAGTATTTT. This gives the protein CAISDGRGRTDTQYF.

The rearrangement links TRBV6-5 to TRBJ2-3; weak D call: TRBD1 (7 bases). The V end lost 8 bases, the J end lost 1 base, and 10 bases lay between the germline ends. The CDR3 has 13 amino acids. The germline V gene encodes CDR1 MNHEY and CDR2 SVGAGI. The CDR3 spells CASGRGGTDTQYF. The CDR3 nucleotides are TGTGCCAGCGGCAGGGGGGGCACAGATACGCAGTATTTT.

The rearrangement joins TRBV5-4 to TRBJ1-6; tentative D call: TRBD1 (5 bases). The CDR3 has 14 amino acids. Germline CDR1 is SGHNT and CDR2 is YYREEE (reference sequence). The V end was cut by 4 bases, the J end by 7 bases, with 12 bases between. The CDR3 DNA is TGTGCCAGCAGCCATTTCAGGGCGAATTCACCCCTCCACTTT. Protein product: CASSHFRANSPLHF.

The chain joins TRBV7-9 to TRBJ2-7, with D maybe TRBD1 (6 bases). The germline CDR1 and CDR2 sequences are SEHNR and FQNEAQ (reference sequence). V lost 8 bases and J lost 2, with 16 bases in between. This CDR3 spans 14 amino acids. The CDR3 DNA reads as TGTGCCAGCCAGGATACCCGGGACACCTACGAGCAGTACTTC. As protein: CASQDTRDTYEQYF.

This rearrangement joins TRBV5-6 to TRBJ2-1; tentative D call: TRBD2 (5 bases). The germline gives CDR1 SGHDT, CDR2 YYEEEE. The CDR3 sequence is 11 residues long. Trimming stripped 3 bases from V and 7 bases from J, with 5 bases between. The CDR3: CASSSGNEQFF. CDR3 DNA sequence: TGTGCCAGCAGCTCGGGAAATGAGCAGTTCTTC.

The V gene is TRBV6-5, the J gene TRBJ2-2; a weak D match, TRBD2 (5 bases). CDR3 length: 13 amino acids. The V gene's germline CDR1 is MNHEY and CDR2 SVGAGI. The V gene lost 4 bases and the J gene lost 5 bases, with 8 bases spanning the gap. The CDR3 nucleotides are TGTGCCAGCAGTTGGGCGGGTACCGGGGAGCTGTTTTTT. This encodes CASSWAGTGELFF.

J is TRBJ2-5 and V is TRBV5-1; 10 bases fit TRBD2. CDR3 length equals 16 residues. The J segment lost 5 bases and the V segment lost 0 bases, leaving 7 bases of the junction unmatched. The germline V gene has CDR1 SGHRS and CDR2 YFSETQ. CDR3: CASSLDASGRTETQYF. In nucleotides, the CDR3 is TGCGCCAGCAGCTTGGATGCTAGCGGGAGAACTGAGACCCAGTACTTC.

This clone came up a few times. This CDR3 reads CASSKRDTSYEQYF. CDR3 nucleotide sequence: TGTGCCAGCAGCAAACGGGACACCTCCTACGAGCAGTACTTC. The genes are TRBV7-9 and TRBJ2-7; the D gene is possibly TRBD1 (6 bases). This CDR3 spans 14 amino acids. Trimming stripped 5 bases from V and 0 bases from J, with 11 bases between. Germline CDR1 and CDR2: SEHNR and FQNEAQ (reference sequence).

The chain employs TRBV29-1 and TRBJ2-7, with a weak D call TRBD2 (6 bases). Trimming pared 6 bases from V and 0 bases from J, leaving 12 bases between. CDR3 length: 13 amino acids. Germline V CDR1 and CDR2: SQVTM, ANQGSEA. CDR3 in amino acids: CSVAGLYSYEQYF. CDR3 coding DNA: TGCAGCGTGGCGGGGCTCTACTCCTACGAGCAGTACTTC.

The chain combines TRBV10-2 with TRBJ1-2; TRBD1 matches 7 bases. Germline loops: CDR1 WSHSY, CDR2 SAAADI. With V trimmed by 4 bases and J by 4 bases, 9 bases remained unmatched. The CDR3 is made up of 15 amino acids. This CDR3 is CASSVRTGLSYGYTF. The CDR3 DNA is TGCGCCAGCAGTGTAAGGACAGGTCTCAGCTATGGCTACACCTTC.

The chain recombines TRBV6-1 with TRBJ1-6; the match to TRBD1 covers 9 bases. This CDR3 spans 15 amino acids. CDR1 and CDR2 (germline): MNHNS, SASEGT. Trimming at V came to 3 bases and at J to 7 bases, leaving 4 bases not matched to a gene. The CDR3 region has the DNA TGTGCCAGCAGTGACCAGGACAGGGGAAATTCACCCCTCCACTTT. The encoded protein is CASSDQDRGNSPLHF.

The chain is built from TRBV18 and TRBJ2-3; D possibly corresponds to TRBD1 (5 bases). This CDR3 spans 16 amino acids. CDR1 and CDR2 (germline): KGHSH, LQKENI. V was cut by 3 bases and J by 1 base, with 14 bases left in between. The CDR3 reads CASSPSGPGRTDTQYF. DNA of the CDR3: TGTGCCAGCTCACCCTCAGGTCCAGGGCGCACAGATACGCAGTATTTT.

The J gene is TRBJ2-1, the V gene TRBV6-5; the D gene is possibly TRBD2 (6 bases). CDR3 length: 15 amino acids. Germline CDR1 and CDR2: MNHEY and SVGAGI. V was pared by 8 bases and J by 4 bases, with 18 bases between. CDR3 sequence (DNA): TGTGCCAGCCGCCAACTCCGGGACTCATACAATGAGCAGTTCTTC. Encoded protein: CASRQLRDSYNEQFF.

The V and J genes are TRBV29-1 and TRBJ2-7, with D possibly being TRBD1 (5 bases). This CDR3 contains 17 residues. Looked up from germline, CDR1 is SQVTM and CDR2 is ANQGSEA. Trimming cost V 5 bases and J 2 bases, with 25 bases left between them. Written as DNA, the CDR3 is TGCAGCGTTCGGTTTACTGTTTGGCTAGGGGCTCCCTACGAGCAGTACTTC. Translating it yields CSVRFTVWLGAPYEQYF.

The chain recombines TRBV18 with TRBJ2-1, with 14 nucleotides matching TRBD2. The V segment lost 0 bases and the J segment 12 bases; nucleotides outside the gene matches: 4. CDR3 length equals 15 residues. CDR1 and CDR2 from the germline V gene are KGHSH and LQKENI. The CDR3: CASSPPGLAGVRQFF. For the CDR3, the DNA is TGTGCCAGCTCACCACCGGGACTAGCGGGAGTTCGGCAGTTCTTC.

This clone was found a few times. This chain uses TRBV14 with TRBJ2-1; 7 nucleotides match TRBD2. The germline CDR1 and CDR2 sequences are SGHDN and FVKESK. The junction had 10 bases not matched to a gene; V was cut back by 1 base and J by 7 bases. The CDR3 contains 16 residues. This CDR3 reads CASSQGAGRASNEQFF. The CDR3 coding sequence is TGTGCCAGCAGCCAAGGAGCAGGGAGGGCGTCGAATGAGCAGTTCTTC.

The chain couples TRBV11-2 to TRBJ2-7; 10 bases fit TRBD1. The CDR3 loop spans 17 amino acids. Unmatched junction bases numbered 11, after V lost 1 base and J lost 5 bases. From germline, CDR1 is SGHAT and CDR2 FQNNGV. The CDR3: CASSLGETGTGDNEQYF. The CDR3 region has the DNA TGTGCCAGCAGCTTAGGGGAAACCGGGACAGGGGACAACGAGCAGTACTTC.

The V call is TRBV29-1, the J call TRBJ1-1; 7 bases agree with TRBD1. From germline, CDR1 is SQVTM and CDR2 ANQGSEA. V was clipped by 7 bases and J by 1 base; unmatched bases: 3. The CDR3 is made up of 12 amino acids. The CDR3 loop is CSGGQPNTEAFF. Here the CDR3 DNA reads TGCAGCGGGGGACAGCCGAACACTGAAGCTTTCTTT.

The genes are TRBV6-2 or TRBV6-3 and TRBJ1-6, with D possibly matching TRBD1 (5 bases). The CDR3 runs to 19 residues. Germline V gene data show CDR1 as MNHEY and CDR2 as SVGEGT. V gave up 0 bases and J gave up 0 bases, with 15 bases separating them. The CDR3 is CASSYSIGAGSSYNSPLHF. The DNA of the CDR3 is TGTGCCAGCAGTTACTCGATAGGGGCGGGGAGCTCCTATAATTCACCCCTCCACTTT.

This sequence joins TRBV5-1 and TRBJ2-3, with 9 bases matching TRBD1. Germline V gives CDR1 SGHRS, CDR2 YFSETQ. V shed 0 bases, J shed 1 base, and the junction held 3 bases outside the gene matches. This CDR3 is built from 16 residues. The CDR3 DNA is TGCGCCAGCAGCTTGGGGGGGACAGGGCGCACAGATACGCAGTATTTT. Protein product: CASSLGGTGRTDTQYF.

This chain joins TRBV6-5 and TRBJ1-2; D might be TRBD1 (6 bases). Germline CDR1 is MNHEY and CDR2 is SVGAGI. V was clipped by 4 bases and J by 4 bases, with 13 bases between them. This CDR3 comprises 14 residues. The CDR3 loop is CASSSSDRIYGYTF. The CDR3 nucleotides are TGTGCCAGCAGTTCCTCCGACAGGATCTATGGCTACACCTTC.

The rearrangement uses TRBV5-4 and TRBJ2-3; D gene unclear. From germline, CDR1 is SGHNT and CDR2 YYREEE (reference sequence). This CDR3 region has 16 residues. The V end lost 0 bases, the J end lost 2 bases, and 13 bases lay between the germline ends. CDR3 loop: CASSLDGFPSTDTQYF. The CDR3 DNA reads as TGTGCCAGCAGCTTGGATGGCTTCCCATCCACAGATACGCAGTATTTT. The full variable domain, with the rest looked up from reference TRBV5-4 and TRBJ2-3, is ETGVTQSPTHLIKTRGQQVTLRCSSQSGHNTVSWYQQALGQGPQFIFQYYREEENGRGNFPPRFSGLQFPNYSSELNVNALELDDSALYLCASSLDGFPSTDTQYFGPGTRLTVL.

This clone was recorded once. The CDR3 DNA is TGTGCCAGCAGTTACGCCCTTCCAGGGCGGGGGTACGAGCAGTACTTC. Protein product: CASSYALPGRGYEQYF. The chain recombines TRBV6-6 with TRBJ2-7, with 7 bases fitting TRBD2. Losses at the gene ends were 2 bases for V and 4 bases for J; bases not matched to a gene: 11. This CDR3 contains 16 residues. CDR1 and CDR2 (germline): MNHNY, SVGAGI (reference sequence).